A selection of T cell receptor beta chains follows, all from one sample in a study of T cell responses to AZD1222 COVID-19 vaccine. This table comes from immunoSEQ multiplex PCR, and its TCRdb copy is limited to in-frame clones, with some not included. The sample lists some 30,000 clones, approximately 89% seen once, with 45% to 55% in the top ten. Sequencing was performed on peripheral blood, taken on day 0 of AZD1222 vaccination. These receptors were obtained from an adult in good health. Each CDR3 is given without its conserved first and last residue. A D gene is named only where the DNA matches it firmly.

D gene | V gene | CDR3 protein
TRBD1 | TRBV6-5 | ASSYGTGGGNTIY
TRBD1 | TRBV29-1 | SVAKGSGTGGTEAF
TRBD1 | TRBV30 | AWTRGRNYGYT
- | TRBV7-2 | ASSLDLADTIY
- | TRBV5-6 | ASSLGGWKNTEAF
TRBD1 | TRBV3-1/TRBV3-2 | ASSPATGDNSPLH
- | TRBV9 | ASSVHEDTQY
- | TRBV11-2 | ASSFSASGANVLT
- | TRBV15 | ATSRGQSNQPQH
- | TRBV6-5 | ASTLPIAGETQY
- | TRBV6-5 | ASSYSTGGENTEAF
- | TRBV11-2 | ASTVWVGNSPLH
- | TRBV5-6 | ASSLDRAGTEAF
- | TRBV9 | ASSVGASSYNSPLH
- | TRBV7-8 | ASSRRGGTIY
- | TRBV5-1 | ASSDGISYEQY
- | TRBV9 | ASSVGMGDEKLF
TRBD1 | TRBV30 | AWAQGQGSNQPQH
- | TRBV9 | ASSAHRVTNYGYT
- | TRBV3-1/TRBV3-2 | ASSQDRAGTEQY
- | TRBV5-1 | ASSLQGSYEQY
- | TRBV6-6 | ASSYGGGTEAF
- | TRBV13 | ASSLVGGYEQY
- | TRBV18 | ASSPPGQGYT
- | TRBV6-5 | ATRTANYGYT
- | TRBV2 | ASRPDSMNSPLH
- | TRBV6-6 | ASSYSKPGTNEQF
- | TRBV7-9 | ASSLRGSLGVGYT
- | TRBV4-1 | ASSPSELGSWDEQF
- | TRBV11-2 | ASSFGGGEQF
TRBD1 | TRBV27 | AVQGDNYGYT